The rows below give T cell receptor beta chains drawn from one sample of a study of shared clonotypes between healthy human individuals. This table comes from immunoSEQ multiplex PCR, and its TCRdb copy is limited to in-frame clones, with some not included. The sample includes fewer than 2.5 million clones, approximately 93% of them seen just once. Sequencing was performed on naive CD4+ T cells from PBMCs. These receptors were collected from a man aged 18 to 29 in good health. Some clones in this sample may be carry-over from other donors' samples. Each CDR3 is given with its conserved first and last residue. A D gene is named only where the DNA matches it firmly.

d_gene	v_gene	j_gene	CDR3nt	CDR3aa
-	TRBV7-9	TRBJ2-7	TGTGCCGTCGAGCAGTGGGGCGTCTCCTACGAGCAGTACTTC	CAVEQWGVSYEQYF
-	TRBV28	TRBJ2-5	TGTGCCATTACTGGAGAAGAGACCCAGTACTTC	CAITGEETQYF
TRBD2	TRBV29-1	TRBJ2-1	TGCAGCGTTGAGGGGACTAGCGGGGGCTACAATGAGCAGTTCTTC	CSVEGTSGGYNEQFF
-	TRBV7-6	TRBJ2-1	TGTGCCAGCAGCGTCCAGCGGGCCAGACCCTACAATGAGCAGTTCTTC	CASSVQRARPYNEQFF
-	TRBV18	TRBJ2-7	TGTGCCAGCTCACCGATAGACGACTACGAGCAGTACTTC	CASSPIDDYEQYF
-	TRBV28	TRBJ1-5	TGTGCCAGCCAGGGGATTGGACAGCCCCAGCATTTT	CASQGIGQPQHF
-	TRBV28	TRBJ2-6	TGTGCCAGCATTTCGTCCGGGGACGCCTTGTCTGGGGCCAACGTCCTGACTTTC	CASISSGDALSGANVLTF
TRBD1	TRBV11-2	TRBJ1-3	TGTGCCACATCACAGGGGGCAGGTGGAAACACCATATATTTT	CATSQGAGGNTIYF
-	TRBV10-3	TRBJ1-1	TGTGCCATCAGTGAAGGTGGGGCGGCAGACACTGAAGCTTTCTTT	CAISEGGAADTEAFF
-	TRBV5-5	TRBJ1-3	TGTGCCAGCGGCGGACAGTTTGGAAACACCATATATTTT	CASGGQFGNTIYF
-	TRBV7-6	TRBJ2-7	TGTGCCAGCAGCTTAGTGGGAGACGAGCAGTACTTC	CASSLVGDEQYF
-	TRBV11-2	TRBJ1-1	TGTGCCAGCAGCCGCTCCACGGGAAACACTGAAGCTTTCTTT	CASSRSTGNTEAFF
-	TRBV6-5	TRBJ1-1	TGTGCCAGCAGTTACTCGTCAAACTCGGGTCTCGCTTTCTTT	CASSYSSNSGLAFF
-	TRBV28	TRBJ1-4	TGTGCCAGCAGTTTAGGCCGAGAAAAACTGTTTTTT	CASSLGREKLFF
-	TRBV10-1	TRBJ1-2	TGCGCCAGCAGTGAGGGCCCCTCCTCCACCTTC	CASSEGPSSTF
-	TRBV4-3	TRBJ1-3	TGCGCCAGCAGCCAAGGCCCCCCGGGCTCTGGAAACACCATATATTTT	CASSQGPPGSGNTIYF
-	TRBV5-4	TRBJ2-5	TGTGCCAGCAGCACAGGACAAGGACAATACCAAGAGACCCAGTACTTC	CASSTGQGQYQETQYF
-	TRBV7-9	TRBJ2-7	TGTGCCAGCAGCTTAGGAGCTGGCGCCTACGAGCAGTACTTC	CASSLGAGAYEQYF
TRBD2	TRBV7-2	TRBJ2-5	TGTGCCAGCAGCTTAGCGCGGCTAGCGGGAGGTGTGCAGTACTTC	CASSLARLAGGVQYF
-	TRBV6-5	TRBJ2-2	TGTGCCAGCAGCCCAGGGGGAGGGGACACCGGGGAGCTGTTTTTT	CASSPGGGDTGELFF
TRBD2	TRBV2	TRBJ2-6	TGTGCCAGCAGGGGGGGACTAGCGAGCTCTGGGGCCAACGTCCTGACTTTC	CASRGGLASSGANVLTF
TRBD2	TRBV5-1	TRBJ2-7	TGCGCCAGCAGCTTGGGAGGACTAGCGGGAGCCGGATCCTACGAGCAGTACTTC	CASSLGGLAGAGSYEQYF
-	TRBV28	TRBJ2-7	TGTGCCAGCAGTCTAGCACGGCACGGTACCTACGAGCAGTACTTC	CASSLARHGTYEQYF
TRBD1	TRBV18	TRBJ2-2	TGTGCCAGCTCACGCTCTTACACAGGGGGAGGCACCGGGGAGCTGTTTTTT	CASSRSYTGGGTGELFF
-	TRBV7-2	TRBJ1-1	TGTGCCAGCAGCTTGCTTGGCCAGAACACTGAAGCTTTCTTT	CASSLLGQNTEAFF
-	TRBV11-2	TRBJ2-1	TGTGCCAGCAGCTTATACAGAAACGGGGCCTACAATGAGCAGTTCTTC	CASSLYRNGAYNEQFF
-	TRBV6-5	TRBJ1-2	TGTGCCAGCAGTTACTCGCGCCAGGGATGGTATGGCTACACCTTC	CASSYSRQGWYGYTF
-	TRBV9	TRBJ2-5	TGTGCCAGCAGCGTAGGCCCGGGGACGATACGTCAAGAGACCCAGTACTTC	CASSVGPGTIRQETQYF
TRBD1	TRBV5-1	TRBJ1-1	TGCGCCAGCTATCCCGCAGGGGACAGACCGAACACTGAAGCTTTCTTT	CASYPAGDRPNTEAFF
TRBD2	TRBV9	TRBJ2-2	TGTGCCAGCAGCAATAGCGGGAGTGGGGAGCTGTTTTTT	CASSNSGSGELFF
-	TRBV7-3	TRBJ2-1	TGTGCCAGCAGCTTTTCCTACAACAATGAGCAGTTCTTC	CASSFSYNNEQFF
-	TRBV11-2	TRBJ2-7	TGTGCCAGCAGCGTATATCCAGGGGAGGGCTACGAGCAGTACTTC	CASSVYPGEGYEQYF